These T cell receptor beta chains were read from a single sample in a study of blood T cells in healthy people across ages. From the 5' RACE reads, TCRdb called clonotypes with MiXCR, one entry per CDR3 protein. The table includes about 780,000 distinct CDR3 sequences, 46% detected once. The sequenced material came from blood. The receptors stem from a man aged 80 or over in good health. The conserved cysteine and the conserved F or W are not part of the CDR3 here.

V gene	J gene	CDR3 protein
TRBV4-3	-	ASSQEREGGYEQY
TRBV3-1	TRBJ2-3	ASSQGVQSTDTQY
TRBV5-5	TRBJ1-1	ASQRGGPAEAF
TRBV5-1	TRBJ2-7	ASSSQGGEQY
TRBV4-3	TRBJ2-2	ASSQVDREDGELF
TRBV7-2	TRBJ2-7	ASSLRIAGTHSYEQY
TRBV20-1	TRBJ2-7	SARLSSFYEQY
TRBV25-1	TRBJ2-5	ASSARRGGETQY
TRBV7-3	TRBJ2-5	ASSFGQEQY
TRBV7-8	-	ASSLRRGDSETQY
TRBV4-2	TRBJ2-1	ASSQAPSGDYNEQF
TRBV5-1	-	ASRRAESPYNEQY
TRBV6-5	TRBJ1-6	AGSYGQEASPLH